What follows are 2 T cell receptor beta chains derived from one specimen sequenced in a study of T cells in Graves' hyperthyroidism and ophthalmopathy. Amplified TCR beta CDR3 regions came from RNA transcripts. TCR CDR3 regions were first amplified by RT-PCR with HTBI primers. TCRdb reprocessed the multiplex PCR reads with MiXCR, giving one entry per CDR3 protein. The table includes 300,000 to 400,000 distinct CDR3 sequences, roughly 18% detected once. Sample: blood. The receptors shown here come from a man in his late teens or twenties with Graves' ophthalmopathy.

The CDR3 spells CASSIEQGGVLNTGELFF. CDR3 nucleotides: TGTGCCAGTAGTATAGAACAGGGGGGGGTTTTGAACACCGGGGAGCTGTTTTTT. This sequence joins TRBV19 and TRBJ2-2; possibly TRBD1 for D (8 bases). The CDR3 is 18 amino acids. The germline CDR1 and CDR2 sequences are LNHDA and SQIVND (reference sequence). Trimming stripped 0 bases from V and 1 base from J, with 15 bases between.

J is TRBJ2-2 and V is TRBV2; 8 nucleotides align to TRBD2. Germline lookup yields CDR1 SNHLY and CDR2 FYNNEI. The CDR3 is 15 residues long. The junction had 1 base not matched to a gene; V was cut back by 3 bases and J by 1 base. DNA of the CDR3: TGTGCCAGCAGTGACGGGGGGGGGAACACCGGGGAGCTGTTTTTT. It yields the protein CASSDGGGNTGELFF.